This T cell receptor (beta chain) is from a study of T cell changes during pregnancy in multiple sclerosis (dated by TCRdb to the late 2010s). For the wider study: Changes in the T cell repertoire over the course of pregnancy were examined in this study in women with multiple sclerosis.

This clone is a singleton in its sample. Its recognized antigen is unknown. No much larger clone exists at a distance of one base, and base qualities are not known. Receptors were amplified or captured by the immunoSEQ multiplex PCR assay. TCRdb retrieved this table from immuneACCESS and kept in-frame rearrangements only. Not all clones are present; in checked studies, unresolved V genes account for under half, and no reason is known for the remainder. Across this sample there are 55,000 to 80,000 clones, with roughly 90% seen only once. The biggest ten clones account for 8% to 9.5% of the sample. The CDR1 and CDR2 encoded by the germline V gene (reference sequence) are GTSNPN and SVGIG. V drops 0 bases and J drops 7 bases, leaving 4 bases in between. Including the terminal cysteine and phenylalanine, the CDR3 comprises 11 residues. The CDR3 DNA has 33 bases and is translated from base 1.

The sample was peripheral blood, taken after pregnancy. This clonotype was obtained from a female donor in good health, enrolled as a control in a pregnancy study. The rearrangement combines TRBV30 with TRBJ2-1, with no confident D gene call. The bases read TGTGCCTGGAGTGTATCAAATGAGCAGTTCTTC. This translates into CAWSVSNEQFF. With the portions outside the CDR3 filled from the reference TRBV30 and TRBJ2-1 genes, the complete variable region becomes SQTIHQWPATLVQPVGSPLSLECTVEGTSNPNLYWYRQAAGRGLQLLFYSVGIGQISSEVPQNLSASRPQDRQFILSSKKLLLSDSGFYLCAWSVSNEQFFGPGTRLTVL.